The rows below give T cell receptor beta chains drawn from one sample of a study of T cells after yellow fever vaccination. TCRdb used MiXCR to reprocess the 5' RACE reads, holding one entry per CDR3 protein. Among approximately 300,000 distinct CDR3 sequences listed, roughly 13% were seen once. The sample consisted of CD4+ T cells sorted from PBMCs, taken 45 days after the yellow fever booster vaccination. The origin of the receptors is a man in his thirties or forties who received the YFV17D yellow fever vaccine. The CDR3 runs from the conserved cysteine through the conserved F or W. Each record gives: CDR3 protein, CDR3 DNA, V gene, J gene, D gene, clone size. A D gene is named only where the DNA matches it firmly. Size is omitted from some rows. Given values are once, few, many or a class for expanded clones.

CDR3: CASSDSGRTYEQYF; DNA: TGTGCCAGCAGTGACAGTGGGCGGACCTACGAGCAGTACTTC; V: TRBV25-1; J: TRBJ2-7; D: NA; size: few
CDR3: CASSPRGIQETQYF; DNA: TGTGCCAGCAGCCCTCGGGGCATACAAGAGACCCAGTACTTC; V: TRBV7-2; J: TRBJ2-5; D: NA; size: many
CDR3: CATSLAGRYGEQFF; DNA: TGTGCCACCAGCCTAGCGGGAAGGTATGGTGAGCAGTTCTTC; V: TRBV24-1; J: TRBJ2-1; D: TRBD2; size: NA
CDR3: CASSLGLSGTANQPQHF; DNA: TGTGCCAGCAGTTTGGGGCTCTCCGGGACAGCTAATCAGCCCCAGCATTTT; V: TRBV6-5; J: TRBJ1-5; D: TRBD1; size: NA
CDR3: CASSVGLAASGEQFF; DNA: TGTGCCAGTAGTGTCGGACTAGCGGCTTCTGGTGAGCAGTTCTTC; V: TRBV19; J: TRBJ2-1; D: TRBD2; size: NA
CDR3: CASSSWTDTGKQYF; DNA: TGCGCCAGCAGCTCTTGGACAGACACCGGGAAGCAGTACTTC; V: TRBV5-1; J: TRBJ2-7; D: NA; size: few
CDR3: CASSQVSSSETQYF; DNA: TGCGCCAGCAGCCAAGTGTCTAGCAGCGAGACCCAGTACTTC; V: TRBV4-3; J: TRBJ2-5; D: NA; size: NA
CDR3: CSASTTSGRQETQYF; DNA: TGCAGTGCTAGTACTACTAGCGGGAGACAAGAGACCCAGTACTTC; V: TRBV20-1; J: TRBJ2-5; D: TRBD2; size: few
CDR3: CSATETGEGSYEQYF; DNA: TGCAGTGCCACTGAGACGGGGGAGGGATCCTACGAGCAGTACTTC; V: TRBV20-1; J: TRBJ2-7; D: TRBD2; size: NA
CDR3: CASSLIPGISGNTIYF; DNA: TGTGCCAGTAGTCTCATACCCGGTATCTCTGGAAACACCATATATTTT; V: TRBV19; J: TRBJ1-3; D: NA; size: NA
CDR3: CASSFLLTGKNGYTF; DNA: TGCGCCAGCAGCTTTTTGTTAACAGGGAAGAACGGCTACACCTTC; V: TRBV5-1; J: TRBJ1-2; D: NA; size: few
CDR3: CASSFTSGRATGSYNEQFF; DNA: TGTGCCAGCAGCTTCACTAGCGGGAGGGCAACCGGCTCCTACAATGAGCAGTTCTTC; V: TRBV11-1; J: TRBJ2-1; D: TRBD2; size: NA